This T cell receptor (beta chain) appears in the sequencing data of a study of T cell responses to AZD1222 COVID-19 vaccine. Whole-study findings and limits: Recipients of two AZD1222 doses showed rising Spike-specific TCR breadth and depth. White British ancestry dominated among donors, who included more females, and clonal diversity was possibly underestimated. Among those given AZD1222, only six were seropositive at baseline.

Sequencing was performed with immunoSEQ multiplex PCR; in TCRdb, only in-frame clones are kept and a portion is missing. The table lists 110,000 or so clones, approximately 90% of them singletons, with about 9.3% in the top ten. As regards this clone: The antigen remains unidentified.

The sequences come from peripheral blood, collected on day 0 of AZD1222 vaccination. The clonotype comes from an adult in good health.

CDR3 coding DNA: TGTGCCAGCAGCTCCAACCCCTACGAGCAGTACTTC. This codes for CASSSNPYEQYF. The gene calls are TRBV13 and TRBJ2-7; D ambiguous. Germline V gives CDR1 PRHDT, CDR2 FYEKMQ (reference sequence). The CDR3 is made up of 12 amino acids. With 4 bases removed from V and 2 bases from J, the gap between germline ends came to 6 bases.